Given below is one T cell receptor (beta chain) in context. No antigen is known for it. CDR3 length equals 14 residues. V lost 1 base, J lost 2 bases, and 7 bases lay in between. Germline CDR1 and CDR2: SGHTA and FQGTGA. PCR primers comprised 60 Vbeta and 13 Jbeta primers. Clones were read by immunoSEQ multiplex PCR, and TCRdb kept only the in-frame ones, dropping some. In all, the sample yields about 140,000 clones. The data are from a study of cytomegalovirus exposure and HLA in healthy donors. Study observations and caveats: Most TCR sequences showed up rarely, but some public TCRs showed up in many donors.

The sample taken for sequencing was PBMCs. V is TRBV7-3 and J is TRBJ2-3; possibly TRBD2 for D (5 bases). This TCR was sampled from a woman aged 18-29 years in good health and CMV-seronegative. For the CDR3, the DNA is TGTGCCAGCAGCTTAAGCGGGTTCACAGATACGCAGTATTTT. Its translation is CASSLSGFTDTQYF.